This T cell receptor beta chain was captured by sequencing in a study of early T cells in non-severe SARS-CoV-2 infection. Turning to the study itself: Alpha and beta chains were unpaired, from unsorted whole-blood bulk RNA. Overall study findings and caveats: VDJdb matching, biased toward anti-spike CD8 responses, missed private and CD4 specificities.

The protocol attached unique molecular identifiers to individual cDNA molecules. TCRdb passed the 5' RACE reads through MiXCR, listing each CDR3 protein once. This sample has approximately 42,000 distinct CDR3 sequences, with roughly 7.1% found just once. The CDR3 sequence is 15 residues long. The V gene end was trimmed by 1 base and the J gene end by 8 bases; junction bases not matched to a gene: 6. Germline loops: CDR1 KGHDR, CDR2 SFDVKD. This clonotype occurred many times. What it recognizes is unknown. Sequencing was done on a sample of whole blood. The clonotype was recovered from an adult who was a healthcare worker with PCR-confirmed SARS-CoV-2 infection or an uninfected control (not recorded which). The chain uses TRBV24-1 and TRBJ2-1, with 8 nucleotides matching TRBD2. The CDR3 nucleotides read TGTGCCACCAGTGATTTCCGGGGGGGCACGGATGAGCAGTTCTTC. This translates into CATSDFRGGTDEQFF.